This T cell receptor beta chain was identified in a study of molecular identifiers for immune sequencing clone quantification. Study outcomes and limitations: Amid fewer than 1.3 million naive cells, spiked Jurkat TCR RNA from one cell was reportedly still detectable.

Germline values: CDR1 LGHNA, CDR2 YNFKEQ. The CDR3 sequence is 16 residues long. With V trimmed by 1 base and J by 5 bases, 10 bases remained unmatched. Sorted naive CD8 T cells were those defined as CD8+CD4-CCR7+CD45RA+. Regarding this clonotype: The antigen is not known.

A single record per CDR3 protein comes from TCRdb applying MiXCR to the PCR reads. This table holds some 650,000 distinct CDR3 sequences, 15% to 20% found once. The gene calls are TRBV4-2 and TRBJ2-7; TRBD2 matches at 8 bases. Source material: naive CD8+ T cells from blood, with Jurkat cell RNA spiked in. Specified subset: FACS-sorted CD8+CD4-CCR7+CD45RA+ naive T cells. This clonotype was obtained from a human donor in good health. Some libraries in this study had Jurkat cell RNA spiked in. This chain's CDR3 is CASSQGAGRARDEQYF. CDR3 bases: TGTGCCAGCAGCCAAGGCGCCGGGAGGGCCCGGGACGAGCAGTACTTC.